A single sample gave rise to the 18 T cell receptor beta chains below, sequenced in a study of cytomegalovirus exposure and HLA in healthy donors. PCR employed 60 Vbeta and 13 Jbeta primers. Libraries were prepared by immunoSEQ multiplex PCR; TCRdb keeps only in-frame clonotypes and omits some of them. The sample carries 150,000 to 200,000 clones, 60% to 85% recorded once. Sequences were obtained from PBMCs. The receptors derive from a man aged 25 to 45 in good health and CMV-seropositive.

The V call is TRBV9, the J call TRBJ2-5, with 7 positions matching TRBD1. The germline CDR1 and CDR2 sequences are SGDLS and YYNGEE. CDR3 size: 14 residues. J lost 2 bases, V lost 4 bases, and 5 bases had no gene match. CDR3 residues: CASSLRGLQETQYF. For the CDR3, the DNA is TGTGCCAGCAGCCTAAGGGGGCTGCAAGAGACCCAGTACTTC.

The chain links TRBV6-5 to TRBJ2-3; D unclear. The germline CDR1 and CDR2 sequences are MNHEY and SVGAGI. The CDR3 totals 16 residues. V lost 0 bases and J lost 0, with 10 bases in between. CDR3 coding DNA: TGTGCCAGCAGTTACTCGAGTCATACTAGCACAGATACGCAGTATTTT. Translation gives CASSYSSHTSTDTQYF.

The chain joins TRBV28 to TRBJ2-5; 9 bases are a match to TRBD1. The junction had 9 bases not matched to a gene; V was cut back by 3 bases and J by 4 bases. CDR1 is MDHEN, CDR2 SYDVKM, per germline. The length of the CDR3 is 16 residues. CDR3 bases: TGTGCCAGCAGTTTCCCCGGGACAGGGAGACGAGAGACCCAGTACTTC. Translation gives CASSFPGTGRRETQYF.

The CDR3 sequence is CASSYLDSAQETQYF. CDR3 nucleotide sequence: TGTGCCAGCAGTTACCTGGACAGCGCACAAGAGACCCAGTACTTC. The chain carries TRBV6-5 and TRBJ2-5, with TRBD1 as a possible D gene (6 bases). Germline lookup yields CDR1 MNHEY and CDR2 SVGAGI. The CDR3 contains 15 residues. V was shortened by 2 bases and J by 2 bases, with 12 bases between the two germline ends.

This chain links TRBV29-1 with TRBJ1-2; D possibly corresponds to TRBD1 (6 bases). This CDR3 comprises 10 residues. V lost 5 bases, J lost 7 bases, and 8 bases lay in between. CDR1 is SQVTM and CDR2 is ANQGSEA in the germline V gene. Here the CDR3 DNA reads TGCAGCGTTAAACAGGGTGGCTACACCTTC. This codes for CSVKQGGYTF.

This clone was found a few times. The genes are TRBV29-1 and TRBJ2-5; 9 nucleotides agree with TRBD1. From germline, CDR1 is SQVTM and CDR2 ANQGSEA. The junction had 3 bases not matched to a gene; V was cut back by 6 bases and J by 1 base. CDR3 length: 13 amino acids. As DNA, the CDR3 is TGCAGCGTGGACAGGGGCCTCCAAGAGACCCAGTACTTC. Its protein product is CSVDRGLQETQYF.

The rearrangement uses TRBV4-1 and TRBJ2-1; unclear D gene. The germline CDR1 and CDR2 sequences are MGHRA and YSYEKL. The CDR3 runs to 13 residues. V gave up 1 base and J gave up 6 bases, with 7 bases separating them. CDR3 DNA sequence: TGCGCCAGCAGCCAAGGACCTAGCAATGAGCAGTTCTTC. Amino acids: CASSQGPSNEQFF.

The chain has TRBV30 and TRBJ2-3; 8 bases agree with TRBD2. The V and J ends lost 2 bases and 3 bases, in that order; junction bases with no gene match: 7. Germline CDR1 reads GTSNPN; CDR2 reads SVGIG (reference sequence). This CDR3 has 15 residues. DNA for the CDR3: TGTGCCTGGAGTCACATAGCGGGGAGTACAGATACGCAGTATTTT. Translated, it gives CAWSHIAGSTDTQYF.

This clone was observed once. CDR3 DNA: TGTGCCACCAGCAGAGATGTGGGACAGGGGGCTGTGAACACTGAAGCTTTCTTT. Residues: CATSRDVGQGAVNTEAFF. The V gene is TRBV15, the J gene TRBJ1-1; TRBD1 matches at 12 bases. The CDR3 consists of 18 residues. Germline V gene lookup returns CDR1 LNHNV and CDR2 YYDKDF (reference sequence). Germline trimming cut 0 bases from V and 0 bases from J; bases unmatched to any gene: 5.

V is TRBV28 and J is TRBJ1-2, with 9 bases identical to TRBD1. After removal of 6 bases from V and 7 bases from J, the junction contained 6 bases not matched to a gene. Germline CDR1 is MDHEN and CDR2 is SYDVKM. This CDR3 region has 13 residues. The CDR3 coding sequence is TGTGCCAGCAGCACCGGACAGGGGTTTGGCTACACCTTC. This translates into CASSTGQGFGYTF.

This chain links TRBV18 with TRBJ1-5; 8 nucleotides agree with TRBD1. The germline V gene encodes CDR1 KGHSH and CDR2 LQKENI. The CDR3 has 15 amino acids. Trimming cost V 6 bases and J 6 bases; bases outside gene matches: 10. The CDR3 sequence is CASSRADRGGQPQHF. CDR3 sequence (DNA): TGTGCCAGCTCCCGAGCCGACAGGGGAGGTCAGCCCCAGCATTTT.

The chain combines TRBV5-1 with TRBJ2-5; 7 bases are a match to TRBD2. This CDR3 comprises 14 residues. Germline loops: CDR1 SGHRS, CDR2 YFSETQ. With 3 bases clipped from V and 7 bases from J, the junction kept 9 bases outside the gene matches. CDR3 DNA sequence: TGCGCCAGCAGCTGGTATGAATCGGGAGGGACCCAGTACTTC. It encodes CASSWYESGGTQYF.

The chain recombines TRBV9 with TRBJ1-1; TRBD1 might be the D (6 bases). V was trimmed by 3 bases and J by 7 bases, leaving 19 bases between them. The CDR3 consists of 15 residues. Germline loops: CDR1 SGDLS, CDR2 YYNGEE. The CDR3 reads CASSGDITKDHEAFF. Here the CDR3 DNA reads TGTGCCAGCAGCGGGGACATAACAAAAGATCATGAAGCTTTCTTT.

Turning to this clone: Different DNA sequences within this sample yield the same CDR3. The V and J genes are TRBV19 and TRBJ2-6; 7 bases are a match to TRBD2. Germline lookup yields CDR1 LNHDA and CDR2 SQIVND (reference sequence). V lost 1 base to trimming and J lost 1 base; unmatched junction nucleotides: 1. This CDR3 spans 16 amino acids. The CDR3 DNA is TGTGCCAGTAGTATAGTGGGGGGGTCTGGGGCCAACGTCCTGACTTTC. Translated, it gives CASSIVGGSGANVLTF.

V is TRBV4-3 and J is TRBJ1-6, with 8 bases aligning to TRBD1. This CDR3 comprises 18 residues. V trimming: 5 bases; J trimming: 10 bases; junction bases outside the gene matches: 19. Germline V gene data show CDR1 as LGHNA and CDR2 as YSLEER. The DNA of the CDR3 is TGCGCCAGCAGCTATCTCTCGTTCCCCAGGGGGCAAGACTCACCCCTCCACTTT. As protein: CASSYLSFPRGQDSPLHF.

This chain connects TRBV4-1 to TRBJ2-5; possibly TRBD2 for D (6 bases). V dropped 0 bases and J dropped 4 bases, with 9 bases sitting between them. This CDR3 is 14 amino acids long. Germline assignment: CDR1 MGHRA and CDR2 YSYEKL. The CDR3, as DNA: TGCGCCAGCAGCCAAGAGGCGCGGGGAGAGACCCAGTACTTC. Amino acids: CASSQEARGETQYF.

The chain has TRBV6-5 and TRBJ2-7; weak D call: TRBD2 (7 bases). CDR3 length: 15 amino acids. The germline V gene encodes CDR1 MNHEY and CDR2 SVGAGI. Trimming removed 7 bases from V and 2 bases from J, with 18 bases in between. The CDR3 loop is CASNVAGAPTYEQYF. CDR3 sequence (DNA): TGTGCCAGCAATGTGGCGGGGGCCCCGACCTACGAGCAGTACTTC.

The rearrangement uses TRBV27 and TRBJ2-5; D unclear. Gene TRBJ2-7 matches the end of the DNA better, so the J call may be wrong. The CDR3 totals 11 residues. CDR1 MNHEY and CDR2 SMNVEV come from the germline V gene (reference sequence). The DNA of the CDR3 is TGTGCCAGCAGTACTGCCTACGAGCAGTACTTC. This codes for CASSTAYEQYF.